The 21 T cell receptor beta chains below were found in one sample sequenced in a study of identifying expanded T cells in peripheral blood. Only in-frame clones appear in the TCRdb table, and some are missing; sequencing was by immunoSEQ multiplex PCR. The data contain about 100,000 clones, roughly 87% of them singletons. Sequencing used blood. The receptors come from a person between 18 and 75 years old in good health.

This chain joins TRBV18 and TRBJ2-5; the match to TRBD2 covers 8 bases. After removal of 3 bases from V and 7 bases from J, the junction contained 4 bases not matched to a gene. Looked up from germline, CDR1 is KGHSH and CDR2 is LQKENI. The length of the CDR3 is 13 residues. The CDR3 protein is CASSPGGEWTQYF. The DNA for the CDR3 is TGTGCCAGCTCACCCGGGGGGGAGTGGACCCAGTACTTC.

The chain has TRBV27 and TRBJ1-4; weak D call: TRBD1 (5 bases). Trimming left V 1 base short and J 5 bases short, with 8 bases between. CDR1 MNHEY and CDR2 SMNVEV come from the germline V gene (reference sequence). The CDR3 extends over 14 amino acids. As DNA, the CDR3 is TGTGCCAGCAGTTTATTCCGGGACAATGAAAAACTGTTTTTT. This translates into CASSLFRDNEKLFF.

The chain carries TRBV7-9 and TRBJ1-1; the D is unclear. CDR3 length equals 13 residues. CDR1 is SEHNR and CDR2 is FQNEAQ in the germline V gene (reference sequence). V lost 3 bases, J lost 7 bases, and 12 bases lay in between. In DNA form, the CDR3 reads TGTGCCAGCAGCTTTTTAGGGCCAAATGAAGCTTTCTTT. Protein product: CASSFLGPNEAFF.

V and J are TRBV19 and TRBJ1-2; no clear D gene. Germline CDR1 is LNHDA and CDR2 is SQIVND (reference sequence). The CDR3 consists of 13 residues. V lost 3 bases to trimming and J lost 8 bases, with 13 bases between them. CDR3 amino acids: CASSINKHPGYTF. CDR3 DNA: TGTGCCAGTAGTATTAATAAACATCCAGGCTACACCTTC.

This clone was found once. V and J are TRBV7-2 and TRBJ2-7, with 12 nucleotides matching TRBD2. Per the germline V gene, CDR1 is SGHTA and CDR2 is FQGNSA. With V trimmed by 5 bases and J by 2 bases, 7 bases remained unmatched. The CDR3 has 16 amino acids. In DNA, the CDR3 is TGTGCCAGCAGCCCGACTACTAGCGGGGGGACCTACGAGCAGTACTTC. Translation gives CASSPTTSGGTYEQYF.

The chain joins TRBV19 to TRBJ1-3; possible D gene TRBD1, 5 bases. V gave up 6 bases and J gave up 3 bases, with 15 bases separating them. The length of the CDR3 is 15 residues. Germline V CDR1 and CDR2: LNHDA, SQIVND (reference sequence). The CDR3 sequence: CASSRTRGFGNTIYF. CDR3 bases: TGTGCCAGTAGCCGGACGAGGGGCTTTGGAAACACCATATATTTT.

J is TRBJ1-5 and V is TRBV5-6; tentative D call: TRBD1 (5 bases). The CDR3 has 12 amino acids. Per the germline V gene, CDR1 is SGHDT and CDR2 is YYEEEE. The V end lost 4 bases, the J end lost 6 bases, and 8 bases lay between the germline ends. Here the CDR3 reads CASSLRGQPQHF. The CDR3 nucleotides read TGTGCCAGCAGCCTTAGGGGTCAGCCCCAGCATTTT.

The genes are TRBV14 and TRBJ2-3, with D possibly being TRBD2 (5 bases). The CDR3 runs to 13 residues. Germline CDR1 reads SGHDN; CDR2 reads FVKESK. The V gene lost 3 bases and the J gene lost 4 bases, with 8 bases spanning the gap. CDR3 nucleotides: TGTGCCAGCAGCCACCCGAGGGCAGATACGCAGTATTTT. Residues: CASSHPRADTQYF. Variable domain in full (rest from reference TRBV14 and TRBJ2-3): EAGVTQFPSHSVIEKGQTVTLRCDPISGHDNLYWYRRVMGKEIKFLLHFVKESKQDESGMPNNRFLAERTGGTYSTLKVQPAELEDSGVYFCASSHPRADTQYFGPGTRLTVL.

The chain uses TRBV6-5 and TRBJ1-1; no clear D. The germline V gene encodes CDR1 MNHEY and CDR2 SVGAGI. V was pared by 5 bases and J by 1 base, with 8 bases between. CDR3 size: 13 residues. CDR3 amino acids: CASSPRRNTEAFF. The CDR3 bases are TGTGCCAGCAGTCCCCGTAGGAACACTGAAGCTTTCTTT.

The chain is built from TRBV5-5 and TRBJ2-7, with 7 positions matching TRBD1. The germline V gene encodes CDR1 SGHKS and CDR2 YYEKEE (reference sequence). The ends lost 4 bases at V and 1 base at J; junction bases unmatched: 5. The CDR3 is made up of 14 amino acids. Here the CDR3 DNA reads TGTGCCAGCAGCACCGGACAGGTATCCTACGAGCAGTACTTC. Protein: CASSTGQVSYEQYF.

The chain links TRBV9 to TRBJ1-6; 7 bases line up with TRBD1. V dropped 4 bases and J dropped 8; count of bases not matched to a gene: 9. From germline, CDR1 is SGDLS and CDR2 YYNGEE. There are 15 residues in the CDR3. CDR3 residues: CASSISLTGDSPLHF. The CDR3 region has the DNA TGTGCCAGCAGCATATCCCTAACAGGGGATTCACCCCTCCACTTT.

This clone appeared a single time. This chain joins TRBV13 and TRBJ2-5; 7 positions match TRBD2. The trim removed 5 bases at V and 1 base at J, leaving 7 bases unmatched. Germline-derived CDR1 and CDR2 are PRHDT and FYEKMQ (reference sequence). This CDR3 has 15 residues. The CDR3 here is CASSPSGDLQETQYF. The CDR3 coding sequence is TGTGCCAGCAGCCCGAGCGGGGACCTCCAAGAGACCCAGTACTTC.

The chain is built from TRBV4-3 and TRBJ2-2, with TRBD1 matching 8 bases. The ends lost 1 base at V and 1 base at J; junction bases unmatched: 2. This CDR3 spans 16 amino acids. Germline loops: CDR1 LGHNA, CDR2 YSLEER. CDR3: CASSQVGTGNTGELFF. The CDR3 coding sequence is TGCGCCAGCAGCCAAGTAGGGACAGGGAACACCGGGGAGCTGTTTTTT.

The V and J genes are TRBV7-9 and TRBJ1-1; the D gene is possibly TRBD1 (6 bases). Trimming stripped 5 bases from V and 1 base from J, with 8 bases between. CDR3 length equals 13 residues. Germline V gene data show CDR1 as SEHNR and CDR2 as FQNEAQ (reference sequence). CDR3 in amino acids: CASSVGQNTEAFF. Here the CDR3 DNA reads TGTGCCAGCAGCGTGGGACAGAACACTGAAGCTTTCTTT.

In DNA form, the CDR3 reads TGTGCCAGCAGTTTTGGGCGGGGGGCCCCTAGGGACGAGCAGTACTTC. This translates into CASSFGRGAPRDEQYF. The gene calls are TRBV27 and TRBJ2-7, with 8 bases matching TRBD2. The CDR3 has 16 residues. The V segment lost 3 bases and the J segment 5 bases; nucleotides outside the gene matches: 12. The germline gives CDR1 MNHEY, CDR2 SMNVEV (reference sequence).

The chain is built from TRBV7-2 and TRBJ1-2; TRBD1 matches 11 bases. The CDR3 runs 15 residues. Losses at the gene ends were 5 bases for V and 1 base for J; bases not matched to a gene: 3. The germline CDR1 and CDR2 sequences are SGHTA and FQGNSA. CDR3: CASSPGQGVNYGYTF. In DNA form, the CDR3 reads TGTGCCAGCAGCCCGGGACAGGGGGTTAACTATGGCTACACCTTC.

This chain connects TRBV6-1 to TRBJ1-1, with D unclear. V was clipped by 1 base and J by 3 bases, with 18 bases between them. The length of the CDR3 is 17 residues. The V gene's germline CDR1 is MNHNS and CDR2 SASEGT. CDR3 amino acids: CASSEDLLWRRDTEAFF. As DNA, the CDR3 is TGTGCCAGCAGTGAAGACCTCTTGTGGCGTCGGGACACTGAAGCTTTCTTT.

This chain joins TRBV13 and TRBJ2-3; TRBD1 is a possible D gene (6 bases). V was pared by 5 bases and J by 2 bases, with 14 bases between. CDR3 size: 15 residues. The germline gives CDR1 PRHDT, CDR2 FYEKMQ (reference sequence). CDR3 coding DNA: TGTGCCAGCAGCCTCCAGACAGGAGACACAGATACGCAGTATTTT. It specifies CASSLQTGDTDTQYF. Full variable domain (rest looked up from reference TRBV13 and TRBJ2-3): AAGVIQSPRHLIKEKRETATLKCYPIPRHDTVYWYQQGPGQDPQFLISFYEKMQSDKGSIPDRFSAQQFSDYHSELNMSSLELGDSALYFCASSLQTGDTDTQYFGPGTRLTVL.

This rearrangement joins TRBV25-1 to TRBJ1-4; 9 bases align to TRBD1. The CDR3 runs to 17 residues. After removal of 4 bases from V and 6 bases from J, the junction contained 12 bases not matched to a gene. In germline, CDR1 is MGHDK, CDR2 SYGVNS. The CDR3 DNA is TGTGCCAGCAGTGCCGTCCCGGGACAGGGTGGTGATGAAAAACTGTTTTTT. Its translation: CASSAVPGQGGDEKLFF.

This sequence joins TRBV19 and TRBJ1-3; tentatively, D is TRBD1 (5 bases). Germline CDR1 reads LNHDA; CDR2 reads SQIVND (reference sequence). The CDR3 totals 13 residues. With 3 bases removed from V and 8 bases from J, the gap between germline ends came to 11 bases. CDR3 nucleotide sequence: TGTGCCAGTAGTATTGGGACCCGTGACACCATATATTTT. This codes for CASSIGTRDTIYF. Combining the CDR3 with reference TRBV19 and TRBJ1-3 gives the whole variable domain DGGITQSPKYLFRKEGQNVTLSCEQNLNHDAMYWYRQDPGQGLRLIYYSQIVNDFQKGDIAEGYSVSREKKESFPLTVTSAQKNPTAFYLCASSIGTRDTIYFGEGSWLTVV.

The rearrangement joins TRBV7-2 to TRBJ1-3; D gene unclear. This CDR3 region has 15 residues. Trimming pared 1 base from V and 0 bases from J, leaving 7 bases between. Germline CDR1 SGHTA, CDR2 FQGNSA. CDR3 amino acids: CASSLGPISGNTIYF. Written as DNA, the CDR3 is TGTGCCAGCAGCTTAGGGCCGATCTCTGGAAACACCATATATTTT.